The rows below give T cell receptor beta chains drawn from one sample of a study of blood T cell repertoires in COVID-19. Sequenced by immunoSEQ multiplex PCR; TCRdb stores in-frame clones only, minus some. The sample shows approximately 250,000 clones, around 89% of them seen only once. Sequences were obtained from PBMCs or T cells enriched from blood (not recorded which). These receptors were obtained from a woman between 55 and 75 years old in a cohort exposed to, infected with or recovered from COVID-19 (not recorded which). Each CDR3 is given with its conserved first and last residue. The order of the fields is J gene, D gene, clone size, V gene, CDR3 protein, CDR3 DNA. A D gene is named only where the DNA matches it firmly. Size values are once, few and many counts, or a class for expanded clones, and some rows have none.

>TRBJ2-7|TRBD1|few|TRBV19
CAVRPGQDPYEQYF
TGTGCCGTCAGACCGGGACAGGATCCCTACGAGCAGTACTTC
>TRBJ1-1|.|once|TRBV6-6
CASRRQSNEAFF
TGTGCCAGCAGGAGACAGAGCAACGAAGCTTTCTTT
>TRBJ2-1|TRBD2|.|TRBV5-1
CASSLEGLAGEQFF
TGCGCCAGCAGCTTGGAGGGACTAGCGGGTGAGCAGTTCTTC
>TRBJ1-1|.|.|TRBV18
CASSPYLTEAFF
TGTGCCAGCTCACCCTACTTGACTGAAGCTTTCTTT
>TRBJ2-1|TRBD2|.|TRBV5-4
CASSLMIAGGYNEQFF
TGTGCCAGCAGCCTCATGATAGCGGGAGGCTACAATGAGCAGTTCTTC
>TRBJ2-5|.|.|TRBV30
CAWSVEGTQYF
TGTGCCTGGAGTGTAGAGGGGACCCAGTACTTC
>TRBJ2-1|TRBD2|.|TRBV5-1
CASSQTSGGGNEQFF
TGCGCCAGCAGCCAGACTAGCGGGGGTGGCAATGAGCAGTTCTTC
>TRBJ2-1|TRBD2|.|TRBV10-1
CASSEMRSGDYNEQFF
TGCGCCAGCAGTGAAATGAGAAGCGGGGATTACAATGAGCAGTTCTTC
>TRBJ1-6|TRBD1|.|TRBV3-1/TRBV3-2
CASGTGDSPLHF
TGTGCCAGCGGGACAGGGGATTCACCCCTCCACTTT
>TRBJ2-2|.|.|TRBV28
CASYGQNTGELFF
TGTGCCAGCTATGGACAGAACACCGGGGAGCTGTTTTTT
>TRBJ1-1|TRBD1|.|TRBV4-2
CASSQDEKGADTEAFF
TGTGCCAGCAGCCAAGATGAGAAGGGGGCGGACACTGAAGCTTTCTTT
>TRBJ2-5|.|.|TRBV4-3
CASSQDRRYQETQYF
TGCGCCAGCAGCCAAGACAGGAGGTACCAAGAGACCCAGTACTTC
>TRBJ1-3|TRBD1|.|TRBV6-5
CASSSPQGSGNTIYF
TGTGCCAGCAGTTCCCCACAGGGGTCTGGAAACACCATATATTTT